This TCR beta chain was captured by sequencing in a study of cytomegalovirus exposure and HLA in healthy donors. The PCR contained 60 Vbeta and 13 Jbeta primers. Method: immunoSEQ multiplex PCR; TCRdb's copy keeps in-frame clones and lacks some. Of 200,000 to 250,000 clones in the sample, about 84% were seen once. The CDR3 spans 14 residues. The V gene end was trimmed by 2 bases and the J gene end by 3 bases; junction bases not matched to a gene: 2. Looked up from germline, CDR1 is SGHRS and CDR2 is YFSETQ. The chain is built from TRBV5-1 and TRBJ2-3; 8 bases are shared with TRBD1. Sequenced input: PBMCs. The sequence was collected from a human donor in good health. The CDR3 region has the DNA TGCGCCAGCAGCTTCCAGGGGGCAACAGATACGCAGTATTTT. Amino acids: CASSFQGATDTQYF.